What follows describes a single T cell receptor beta chain. Seattle's enrolled individuals joined amid active infection and were then monitored longitudinally. The sample originates from a study of blood T cell repertoires in COVID-19. Study overall: Acute and convalescent COVID-19 specimens originated in the United States, Italy and Spain.

Trimming stripped 6 bases from V and 9 bases from J, with 21 bases between. The CDR3 totals 15 residues. Germline CDR1 and CDR2: SNHLY and FYNNEI. The authors' processing: Scientists estimated how many nucleated cells there were by amplifying reference gene primers. Repertoires were generated with immunoSEQ multiplex PCR, while TCRdb's copy carries only in-frame clones and drops some. V, J and clone size are taken as reported in that table, and D and trimming were inferred from the DNA itself. The repertoire holds 160,000 or so clones, around 79% seen once, with 7% to 10% in the top ten. The chain uses TRBV2 and TRBJ2-1, with TRBD2 as a possible D gene (6 bases). Sequencing used peripheral blood. This receptor was taken from an older woman with COVID-19, enrolled during active disease. The CDR3 nucleotides read TGTGCCAGCAGCTACGGGACTCCCCTAGAGAGTGAGCAGTTCTTC. Its translation is CASSYGTPLESEQFF. The variable domain in full, completed from reference TRBV2 and TRBJ2-1, reads EPEVTQTPSHQVTQMGQEVILRCVPISNHLYFYWYRQILGQKVEFLVSFYNNEISEKSEIFDDQFSVERPDGSNFTLKIRSTKLEDSAMYFCASSYGTPLESEQFFGPGTRLTVL.